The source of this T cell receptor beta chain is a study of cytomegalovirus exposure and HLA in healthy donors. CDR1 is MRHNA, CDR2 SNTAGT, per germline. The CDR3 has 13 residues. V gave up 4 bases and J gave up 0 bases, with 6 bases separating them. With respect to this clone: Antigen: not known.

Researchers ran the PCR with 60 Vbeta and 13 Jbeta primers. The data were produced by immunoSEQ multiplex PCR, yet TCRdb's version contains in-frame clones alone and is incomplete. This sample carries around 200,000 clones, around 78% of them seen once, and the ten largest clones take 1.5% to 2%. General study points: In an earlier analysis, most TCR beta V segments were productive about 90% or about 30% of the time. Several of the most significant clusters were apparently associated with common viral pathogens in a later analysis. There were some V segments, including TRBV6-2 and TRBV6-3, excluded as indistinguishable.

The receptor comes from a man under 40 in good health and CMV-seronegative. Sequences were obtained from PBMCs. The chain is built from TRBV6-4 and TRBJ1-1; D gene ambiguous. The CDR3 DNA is TGTGCCAGCAGTGCTAAAATGAACACTGAAGCTTTCTTT. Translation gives CASSAKMNTEAFF.